These 21 T cell receptor beta chains share one sample of origin, sequenced in a study of T cells expressing NK-cell markers. TCRdb derives one entry per CDR3 protein from the 5' RACE reads, leaving out DNA. The listing contains about 170,000 distinct CDR3 sequences. Sequencing was performed on blood T cells: a sorted CD56 or NKG2C T cell subset, CD4+ or CD8+ T cells, or bulk PBMC T cells (not recorded which). The receptors stem from a man aged 18-69 years in good health.

The chain's CDR3 is CASSRGQALLNEQFF. V and J are TRBV7-3 and TRBJ2-1; TCRdb selects TRBD1, and the lack of DNA leaves this call unchecked. The CDR3 is made up of 15 amino acids. The germline V gene encodes CDR1 SGHTA and CDR2 FQGTGA.

V and J are TRBV28 and TRBJ2-1. CDR3 length: 15 residues. Germline V gene sequence: CDR1 MDHEN, CDR2 SYDVKM. CDR3 loop: CASILTGGAYNEQFF.

V is TRBV12-3 or TRBV12-4 and J is TRBJ2-1; the TCRdb D gene call, TRBD1, has no DNA to confirm it. There are 15 residues in the CDR3. Here the CDR3 reads CASRPPGQDYNEQFF.

V is TRBV5-1 and J is TRBJ2-1; TCRdb's D call of TRBD2 is untestable without DNA. Germline-derived CDR1 and CDR2 are SGHRS and YFSETQ. The CDR3 spans 18 residues. The CDR3 sequence is CASSKTSGGVIEYNEQFF.

The chain joins TRBV20-1 to TRBJ2-3; the TRBD2 assignment by TCRdb is unverifiable without DNA. This CDR3 spans 15 amino acids. Germline V gives CDR1 DFQATT, CDR2 SNEGSKA (reference sequence). The CDR3 sequence is CSARDSGLGTDTQYF.

This chain joins TRBV4-1 and TRBJ1-2; the TCRdb call, TRBD1, lacks DNA for checking. CDR3 size: 14 residues. CDR1 MGHRA and CDR2 YSYEKL come from the germline V gene. CDR3 sequence reads: CASSHKDSIGGYTF.

The J gene is TRBJ2-3, the V gene TRBV5-8. Germline loops: CDR1 SGHTS, CDR2 YDEGEE. The CDR3 length is 11 residues. CDR3 in amino acids: CASTGTDTQYF. The full variable domain, completed using reference TRBV5-8 and TRBJ2-3, is EAGVTQSPTHLIKTRGQQATLRCSPISGHTSVYWYQQALGLGLQFLLWYDEGEERNRGNFPPRFSGRQFPNYSSELNVNALELEDSALYLCASTGTDTQYFGPGTRLTVL.

This chain's CDR3 is CASSLDTGIRYGYTF. This chain joins TRBV5-1 and TRBJ1-2; TCRdb designates TRBD1, a call that cannot be tested without DNA. CDR1 and CDR2 from the germline V gene are SGHRS and YFSETQ. This CDR3 spans 15 amino acids.

J is TRBJ1-4 and V is TRBV2; the D gene TCRdb calls, TRBD1, cannot be checked with no DNA. Germline assignment: CDR1 SNHLY and CDR2 FYNNEI. The CDR3 covers 15 residues. The CDR3 sequence: CASRTGTATNEKLFF.

This sequence joins TRBV7-9 and TRBJ2-1; no DNA is available, so the TRBD1 call from TCRdb remains unchecked. The CDR3 extends over 15 amino acids. Germline CDR1 and CDR2: SEHNR and FQNEAQ (reference sequence). The CDR3 protein is CASSRGVQGKVEQFF.

This chain uses TRBV6-1 with TRBJ1-2; the D gene TCRdb calls, TRBD1, cannot be checked with no DNA. This CDR3 comprises 13 residues. Per germline, CDR1 MNHNS and CDR2 SASEGT. CDR3 loop: CASIDRGTYGYTF.

V is TRBV2 and J is TRBJ2-7; TCRdb returns TRBD2, unconfirmable since there is no DNA. The CDR3 extends over 15 amino acids. The germline CDR1 and CDR2 sequences are SNHLY and FYNNEI. CDR3 amino acids: CASSHPGLAGYEQYF.

This sequence joins TRBV13 and TRBJ2-7. The V gene's germline CDR1 is PRHDT and CDR2 FYEKMQ (reference sequence). The CDR3 contains 13 residues. The CDR3 spells CASSFRTPYEQYF.

The chain joins TRBV12-3 or TRBV12-4 to TRBJ2-1; checking the TCRdb D call of TRBD1 is not possible without DNA. This CDR3 region has 14 residues. The chain's CDR3 is CASGPQGLVNEQFF.

CDR3 in amino acids: CASRGLPGGDGYTF. V is TRBV2 and J is TRBJ1-2. The CDR3 has 14 amino acids. The germline gives CDR1 SNHLY, CDR2 FYNNEI.

V is TRBV10-3 and J is TRBJ2-3; TCRdb picks TRBD1, but there is no DNA to check that call. The length of the CDR3 is 17 residues. Germline V gives CDR1 ENHRY, CDR2 SYGVKD. CDR3 in amino acids: CAISDIEGENLADTQYF.

The CDR3 loop is CASSSGDRGLSDTQYF. The chain employs TRBV5-1 and TRBJ2-3; TCRdb indicates TRBD1, and absent DNA this call remains unverified. Germline V gene sequence: CDR1 SGHRS, CDR2 YFSETQ. The CDR3 is made up of 16 amino acids.

The rearrangement uses TRBV2 and TRBJ2-3; TCRdb's D call of TRBD2 is untestable without DNA. The CDR3 is made up of 17 amino acids. Germline loops: CDR1 SNHLY, CDR2 FYNNEI. This CDR3 reads CASRPTTLAGSTDTQYF. Drawing the rest from reference TRBV2 and TRBJ2-3, the complete variable domain is EPEVTQTPSHQVTQMGQEVILRCVPISNHLYFYWYRQILGQKVEFLVSFYNNEISEKSEIFDDQFSVERPDGSNFTLKIRSTKLEDSAMYFCASRPTTLAGSTDTQYFGPGTRLTVL.

V gene TRBV29-1 combines with J gene TRBJ1-4; checking the TCRdb D call of TRBD1 is not possible without DNA. This CDR3 spans 14 amino acids. The V gene's germline CDR1 is SQVTM and CDR2 ANQGSEA. The CDR3 protein is CSGGQGIGNEKLFF.

The chain recombines TRBV5-1 with TRBJ2-5; TCRdb gives TRBD1 as the D gene, but with no DNA this cannot be confirmed. Germline V CDR1 and CDR2: SGHRS, YFSETQ. There are 15 residues in the CDR3. The CDR3 loop is CASSLAFREQETQYF.

The chain joins TRBV9 to TRBJ2-7; TCRdb names TRBD1, which stays unverified in the absence of DNA. This CDR3 region has 14 residues. The germline V gene encodes CDR1 SGDLS and CDR2 YYNGEE. The CDR3 sequence: CASSPRTGPYEQYF.